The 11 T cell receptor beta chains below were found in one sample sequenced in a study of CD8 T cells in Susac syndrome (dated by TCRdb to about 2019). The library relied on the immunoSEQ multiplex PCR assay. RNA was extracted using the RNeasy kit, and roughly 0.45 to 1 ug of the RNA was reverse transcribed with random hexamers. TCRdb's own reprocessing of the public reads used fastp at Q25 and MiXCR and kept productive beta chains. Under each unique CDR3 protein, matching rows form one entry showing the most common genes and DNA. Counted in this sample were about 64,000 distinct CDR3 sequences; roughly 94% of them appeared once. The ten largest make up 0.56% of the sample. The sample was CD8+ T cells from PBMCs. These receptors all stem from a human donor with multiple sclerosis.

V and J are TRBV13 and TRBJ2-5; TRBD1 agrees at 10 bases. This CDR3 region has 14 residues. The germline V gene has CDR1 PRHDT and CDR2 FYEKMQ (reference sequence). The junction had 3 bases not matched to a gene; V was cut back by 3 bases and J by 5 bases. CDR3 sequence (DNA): TGTGCCAGCAGCTTTCCGGGACAGGGGGAGACCCAGTACTTC. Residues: CASSFPGQGETQYF.

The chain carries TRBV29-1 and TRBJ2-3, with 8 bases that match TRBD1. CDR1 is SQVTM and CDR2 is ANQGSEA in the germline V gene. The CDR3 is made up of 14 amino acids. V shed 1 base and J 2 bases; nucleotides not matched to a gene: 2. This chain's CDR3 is CSVEGTGTTDTQYF. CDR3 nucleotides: TGCAGCGTTGAAGGGACAGGGACCACAGATACGCAGTATTTT.

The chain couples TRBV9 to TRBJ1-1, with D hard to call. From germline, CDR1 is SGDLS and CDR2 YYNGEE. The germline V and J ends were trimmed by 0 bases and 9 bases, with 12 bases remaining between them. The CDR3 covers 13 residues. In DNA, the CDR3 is TGTGCCAGCAGCGTAGATAAGGATGTAAAAGCTTTCTTT. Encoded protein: CASSVDKDVKAFF.

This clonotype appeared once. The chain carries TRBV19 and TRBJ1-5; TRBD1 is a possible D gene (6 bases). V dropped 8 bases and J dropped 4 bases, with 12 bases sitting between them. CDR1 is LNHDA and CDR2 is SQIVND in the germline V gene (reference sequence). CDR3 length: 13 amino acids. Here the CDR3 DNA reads TGTGCCAGTGCGCTGCAGGGGAATCAGCCCCAGCATTTT. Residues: CASALQGNQPQHF.

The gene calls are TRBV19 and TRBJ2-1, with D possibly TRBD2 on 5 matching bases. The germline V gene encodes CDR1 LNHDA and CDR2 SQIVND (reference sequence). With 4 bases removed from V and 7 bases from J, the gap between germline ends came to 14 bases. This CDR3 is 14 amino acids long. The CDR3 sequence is CASSTSSGLNEQFF. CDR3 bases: TGTGCCAGTAGTACTAGCTCAGGCCTGAATGAGCAGTTCTTC.

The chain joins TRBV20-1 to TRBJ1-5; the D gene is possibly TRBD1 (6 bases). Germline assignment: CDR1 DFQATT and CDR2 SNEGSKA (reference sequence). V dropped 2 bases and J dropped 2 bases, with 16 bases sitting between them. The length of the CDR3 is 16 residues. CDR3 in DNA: TGCAGTGCTAGATCCTCAGGGGAAAGTGGCAATCAGCCCCAGCATTTT. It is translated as CSARSSGESGNQPQHF.

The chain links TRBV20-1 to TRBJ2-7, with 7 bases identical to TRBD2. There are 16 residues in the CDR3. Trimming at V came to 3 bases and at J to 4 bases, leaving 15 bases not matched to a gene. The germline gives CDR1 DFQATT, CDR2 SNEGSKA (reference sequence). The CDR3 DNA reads TGCAGTGCTAGCTTTCTGACCCTAGCGGCGTTATACGAGCAGTACTTC. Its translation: CSASFLTLAALYEQYF.

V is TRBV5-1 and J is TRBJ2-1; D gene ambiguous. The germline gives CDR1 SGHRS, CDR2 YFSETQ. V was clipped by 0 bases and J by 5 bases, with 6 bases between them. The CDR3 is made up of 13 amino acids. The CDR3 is CASSLASNNEQFF. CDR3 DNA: TGCGCCAGCAGCTTGGCCAGTAACAATGAGCAGTTCTTC. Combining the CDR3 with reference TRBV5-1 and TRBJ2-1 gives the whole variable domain KAGVTQTPRYLIKTRGQQVTLSCSPISGHRSVSWYQQTPGQGLQFLFEYFSETQRNKGNFPGRFSGRQFSNSRSEMNVSTLELGDSALYLCASSLASNNEQFFGPGTRLTVL.

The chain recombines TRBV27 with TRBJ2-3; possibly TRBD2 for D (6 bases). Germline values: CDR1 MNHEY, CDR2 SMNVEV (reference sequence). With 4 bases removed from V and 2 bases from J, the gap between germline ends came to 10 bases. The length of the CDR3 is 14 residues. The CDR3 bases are TGTGCCAGCAGTTGGGGGACTTACACAGATACGCAGTATTTT. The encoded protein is CASSWGTYTDTQYF.

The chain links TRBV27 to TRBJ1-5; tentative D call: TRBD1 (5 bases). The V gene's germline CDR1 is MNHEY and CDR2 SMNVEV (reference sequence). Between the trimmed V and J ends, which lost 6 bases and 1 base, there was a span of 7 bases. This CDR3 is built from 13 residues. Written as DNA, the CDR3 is TGTGCCAGCAGCGGGGACAGCAATCAGCCCCAGCATTTT. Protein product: CASSGDSNQPQHF.

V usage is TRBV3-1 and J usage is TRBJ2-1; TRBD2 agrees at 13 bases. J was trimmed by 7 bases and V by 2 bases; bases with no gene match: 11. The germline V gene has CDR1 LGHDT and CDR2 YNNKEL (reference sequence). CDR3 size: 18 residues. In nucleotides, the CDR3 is TGTGCCAGCAGCCAAATTGTGGGTGGACTAGCGGGAGAGAATGAGCAGTTCTTC. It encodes CASSQIVGGLAGENEQFF.